This TCR beta chain came from a study of PD-1 blockade in classical Hodgkin lymphoma. The overall study: Patients were treated with nivolumab at 3 mg/kg, and this was given intravenously every 2 weeks.

The repertoire was sequenced with immunoSEQ multiplex PCR; TCRdb's copy has only in-frame clones and lacks some. The table shows more than 10,000 clones, with around 80% occurring only once. Findings and caveats of the study: Significantly greater TCR diversity emerged by C4D1 in CD4+ cells but not CD8+ cells. The authors have not defined what causes the repertoire differences, possibly disease activity or prior therapy. Relapsed/refractory patients reportedly had the lowest baseline TCR diversity, below newly diagnosed patients, who were below healthy donors.

V was pared by 2 bases and J by 7 bases, with 29 bases between. The CDR3 is 20 residues long. In germline, CDR1 is MGHRA, CDR2 YSYEKL. With regard to this clone: Its antigen remains unknown.

Relapse after autologous stem cell transplantation occurred in every patient, and brentuximab vedotin exposure varied. The sample in question was peripheral blood mononuclear cells (PBMCs), obtained at baseline. The origin of this receptor is a human donor with classical Hodgkin lymphoma. The genes are TRBV4-1 and TRBJ1-4; TRBD1 is a possible D gene (5 bases). The CDR3 DNA reads as TGCGCCAGCAGCCAATACTCCTCAGGGAAGGGACCGGGGGGAATTGAAAAACTGTTTTTT. It yields the protein CASSQYSSGKGPGGIEKLFF.